Each of the 20 T cell receptor beta chains below was sequenced from the same sample in a study of blood T cell repertoires in COVID-19. Clones were sequenced by immunoSEQ multiplex PCR, and TCRdb holds only the in-frame ones, with some missing. The sample records a few hundred thousand clones, just over 85% being singletons. The sequencing sample was made of peripheral blood. These receptors came from a man aged 30-40 years who had recovered from COVID-19.

The V gene is TRBV14, the J gene TRBJ2-1; TRBD1 aligns across 7 bases. The trim removed 4 bases at V and 5 bases at J, leaving 8 bases unmatched. From germline, CDR1 is SGHDN and CDR2 FVKESK. There are 15 residues in the CDR3. The CDR3 region has the DNA TGTGCCAGCAGCCGGAGAAGGGGGCCCGACAATGAGCAGTTCTTC. Its protein is CASSRRRGPDNEQFF.

This chain uses TRBV25-1 with TRBJ2-2, with D perhaps TRBD1 (6 bases). The CDR3 is 13 amino acids. V lost 6 bases, J lost 5 bases, and 10 bases lay in between. Germline V gene sequence: CDR1 MGHDK, CDR2 SYGVNS. CDR3 DNA sequence: TGTGCCAGCAGGGACACAGGGACCGGGGAGCTGTTTTTT. It is translated as CASRDTGTGELFF.

The J gene is TRBJ2-1, the V gene TRBV19, with D perhaps matching TRBD2 (5 bases). Trimming stripped 6 bases from V and 9 bases from J, with 21 bases between. Per the germline V gene, CDR1 is LNHDA and CDR2 is SQIVND (reference sequence). The CDR3 spans 15 residues. The CDR3 nucleotides read TGTGCCAGTAGCCCCTACTGGCAGGAAAGCGGTGAGCAGTTCTTC. Translated, it gives CASSPYWQESGEQFF.

V usage is TRBV6-5 and J usage is TRBJ2-4; D is uncertain. Trimming stripped 2 bases from V and 4 bases from J, with 12 bases between. The CDR3 runs 15 residues. Per germline, CDR1 MNHEY and CDR2 SVGAGI. The CDR3 is CASSYVETVKNIQYF. CDR3 sequence (DNA): TGTGCCAGCAGTTACGTGGAGACCGTGAAAAACATTCAGTACTTC.

The rearrangement links TRBV19 to TRBJ2-1, with D perhaps TRBD1 (6 bases). CDR3 length: 11 residues. V shed 5 bases and J shed 10 bases, with 9 bases lying between them. Germline CDR1 and CDR2: LNHDA and SQIVND (reference sequence). This CDR3 reads CASSDQGEQFF. In nucleotides, the CDR3 is TGTGCCAGTAGTGACCAGGGGGAGCAGTTCTTC.

This sequence joins TRBV2 and TRBJ2-5, with D possibly being TRBD2 (6 bases). V lost 7 bases to trimming and J lost 4 bases, with 16 bases between them. This CDR3 has 14 amino acids. Germline CDR1 is SNHLY and CDR2 is FYNNEI. CDR3: CASNTGVSVETQYF. CDR3 coding DNA: TGTGCCAGCAATACGGGGGTGTCAGTAGAGACCCAGTACTTC. The full variable domain, with the rest looked up from reference TRBV2 and TRBJ2-5, is EPEVTQTPSHQVTQMGQEVILRCVPISNHLYFYWYRQILGQKVEFLVSFYNNEISEKSEIFDDQFSVERPDGSNFTLKIRSTKLEDSAMYFCASNTGVSVETQYFGPGTRLLVL.

The chain recombines TRBV2 with TRBJ1-1; D gene unclear. Germline CDR1 and CDR2: SNHLY and FYNNEI. V was pared by 3 bases and J by 6 bases, with 14 bases between. The CDR3 contains 14 residues. The CDR3 DNA is TGTGCCAGCAGTGACTCTATCGGGTTCCCTGAAGCTTTCTTT. It is translated as CASSDSIGFPEAFF.

V is TRBV18 and J is TRBJ1-1; D not certain. CDR1 KGHSH and CDR2 LQKENI come from the germline V gene. V was pared by 1 base and J by 5 bases, with 11 bases between. The CDR3 loop spans 14 amino acids. CDR3 sequence (DNA): TGTGCCAGCTCACCACAGGGAGGAAGAACTGAAGCTTTCTTT. Amino acids: CASSPQGGRTEAFF.

The chain carries TRBV19 and TRBJ2-5; 7 positions agree with TRBD2. The CDR3 consists of 15 residues. V lost 7 bases and J lost 3; bases outside the gene matches: 11. Looked up from germline, CDR1 is LNHDA and CDR2 is SQIVND (reference sequence). The CDR3 DNA reads TGTGCCAGTATCTCGGGCCTGGCGGGGGAAGAGACCCAGTACTTC. Its protein product is CASISGLAGEETQYF.

The V gene is TRBV10-3, the J gene TRBJ2-7; D remains ambiguous. The V gene's germline CDR1 is ENHRY and CDR2 SYGVKD. This CDR3 region has 13 residues. The V end was cut by 4 bases, the J end by 2 bases, with 9 bases between. The CDR3 spells CAISADTAYEQYF. DNA for the CDR3: TGTGCCATCAGTGCCGACACCGCCTACGAGCAGTACTTC.

V is TRBV10-3 and J is TRBJ1-6; tentatively, D is TRBD1 (5 bases). Germline lookup yields CDR1 ENHRY and CDR2 SYGVKD. V lost 10 bases to trimming and J lost 9 bases, with 16 bases between them. The CDR3 covers 13 residues. The chain's CDR3 is CATTADRTSPLHF. The CDR3 nucleotides read TGTGCCACCACAGCCGACAGAACTTCACCCCTCCACTTT.

This clone was picked up a small number of times. The chain joins TRBV25-1 to TRBJ1-1; TRBD1 is a possible D gene (5 bases). CDR1 MGHDK and CDR2 SYGVNS come from the germline V gene. V was trimmed by 1 base and J by 4 bases, leaving 19 bases between them. There are 17 residues in the CDR3. The CDR3: CASSEWGRGKRGTEAFF. The DNA for the CDR3 is TGTGCCAGCAGTGAATGGGGGAGGGGAAAGAGGGGCACTGAAGCTTTCTTT.

The chain links TRBV2 to TRBJ2-5, with D perhaps TRBD1 (5 bases). The CDR3 is made up of 16 amino acids. Germline CDR1 reads SNHLY; CDR2 reads FYNNEI. The ends were cut back, 1 base at V and 5 bases at J, with 17 bases in the middle. The CDR3 sequence: CASSEGLGPPGETQYF. The CDR3 DNA sequence: TGTGCCAGCAGTGAAGGTCTGGGGCCCCCCGGGGAGACCCAGTACTTC.

The chain has TRBV30 and TRBJ2-7; tentatively, D is TRBD2 (6 bases). Germline V gene data show CDR1 as GTSNPN and CDR2 as SVGIG (reference sequence). The CDR3 sequence is 15 residues long. With 0 bases removed from V and 5 bases from J, the gap between germline ends came to 17 bases. The CDR3 reads CAWSVILGGLNEQYF. In DNA, the CDR3 is TGTGCCTGGAGTGTAATCCTGGGGGGTTTGAACGAGCAGTACTTC.

The chain links TRBV9 to TRBJ2-7; 10 bases line up with TRBD1. V shed 3 bases, J shed 5 bases, and the junction held 8 bases outside the gene matches. The CDR3 covers 15 residues. Germline assignment: CDR1 SGDLS and CDR2 YYNGEE. This chain's CDR3 is CASSGGQGHRNEQYF. CDR3 in DNA: TGTGCCAGCAGCGGGGGACAGGGGCATAGGAACGAGCAGTACTTC.

The chain links TRBV5-5 to TRBJ2-6, with D possibly TRBD2 on 6 matching bases. The CDR3 is 16 amino acids. Trimming left V 4 bases short and J 1 base short, with 12 bases between. The germline V gene has CDR1 SGHKS and CDR2 YYEKEE (reference sequence). The CDR3 coding sequence is TGTGCCAGCAGCAAAATCGGGGGTTCTGGGGCCAACGTCCTGACTTTC. This translates into CASSKIGGSGANVLTF.

Only a few counts were recorded for this clone. The chain uses TRBV5-1 and TRBJ2-7, with D possibly matching TRBD2 (5 bases). The length of the CDR3 is 16 residues. V lost 3 bases and J 1 base, leaving 17 bases between the germline ends. CDR1 and CDR2 (germline): SGHRS, YFSETQ. The CDR3 DNA follows: TGCGCCAGCAGCTGGGGAACGGGGTACATTTCCTACGAGCAGTACTTC. This encodes CASSWGTGYISYEQYF.

The rearrangement joins TRBV27 to TRBJ1-1; D gene uncertain. CDR1 is MNHEY and CDR2 is SMNVEV in the germline V gene (reference sequence). The CDR3 runs to 14 residues. The V end was cut by 6 bases, the J end by 3 bases, with 14 bases between. CDR3 residues: CASSDGYMDTEAFF. The CDR3 DNA sequence: TGTGCCAGCAGCGACGGGTATATGGACACTGAAGCTTTCTTT.

The J gene is TRBJ2-7, the V gene TRBV4-1; 7 bases match TRBD1. Germline V lookup: CDR1 MGHRA, CDR2 YSYEKL. The CDR3 consists of 18 residues. The V and J ends lost 2 bases and 1 base, in that order; junction bases with no gene match: 14. CDR3 sequence reads: CASSQSARRDSFSYEQYF. Written as DNA, the CDR3 is TGCGCCAGCAGCCAATCTGCTCGCCGGGACAGTTTTTCCTACGAGCAGTACTTC.

The chain carries TRBV3-1 (or the pseudogene TRBV3-2) and TRBJ2-7; TRBD1 aligns across 11 bases. J lost 3 bases, V lost 3 bases, and 4 bases had no gene match. Germline V lookup: CDR1 LGHDT, CDR2 YNNKEL (reference sequence). The CDR3 contains 15 residues. CDR3 amino acids: CASSQRGQGGYEQYF. DNA for the CDR3: TGTGCCAGCAGCCAGAGGGGACAGGGGGGCTACGAGCAGTACTTC.